These T cell receptor beta chains were read from a single sample in a study of regulatory T cells in long-lasting Graves disease. A single record per CDR3 protein comes from TCRdb applying MiXCR to the multiplex PCR reads. The table has 580,000 or so distinct CDR3 sequences, about 16% seen once. The sample also formed part of further work on T cells in Graves' hyperthyroidism and ophthalmopathy.

The sequencing used peripheral blood mononuclear cells (PBMCs), collected at new diagnosis, from a patient treated with antithyroid drugs. These receptors originate from a man between 18 and 29 years old with Graves disease. CDR3s include the opening cysteine and the closing phenylalanine or tryptophan. The order of the fields is J gene, V gene, D gene, clone size, CDR3 protein, CDR3 DNA. D genes are given only for firm matches. Expanded clones get a size class; other rows say once, few or many, or leave the size out.

J: TRBJ2-7
V: TRBV20-1
D: NA
size: NA
CDR3: CSASLEFASSCEQYF
DNA: TGCAGTGCTAGCCTAGAATTTGCGAGCTCCTGCGAGCAGTACTTC

J: TRBJ2-5
V: TRBV6-2/TRBV6-3
D: NA
size: many
CDR3: CASSYYSTLYPGRNQETQYF
DNA: TGTGCCAGCAGTTACTACTCGACCCTTTATCCGGGACGCAACCAAGAGACCCAGTACTTC

J: TRBJ2-3
V: TRBV11-3
D: NA
size: few
CDR3: CASSREGGPGDTQYF
DNA: TGTGCCAGCAGCAGGGAGGGGGGGCCAGGCGATACGCAGTATTTT

J: TRBJ1-1
V: TRBV30
D: NA
size: many
CDR3: CAWSPTRQEAFF
DNA: TGTGCCTGGAGTCCAACCCGCCAGGAAGCTTTCTTT

J: TRBJ1-5
V: TRBV12-3/TRBV12-4
D: NA
size: many
CDR3: CASTSEGNQPQHF
DNA: TGTGCCAGCACCTCCGAGGGCAATCAGCCCCAGCATTTT

J: TRBJ1-5
V: TRBV6-2/TRBV6-3
D: TRBD1
size: NA
CDR3: CASSLPVSGGGQPQHF
DNA: TGTGCCAGCAGTTTACCGGTTTCAGGGGGCGGTCAGCCCCAGCATTTT

J: TRBJ2-1
V: TRBV27
D: NA
size: many
CDR3: CASSQGRGGFNEQFF
DNA: TGTGCCAGCAGTCAGGGGCGGGGAGGCTTTAATGAGCAGTTCTTC

J: TRBJ2-7
V: TRBV2
D: NA
size: NA
CDR3: CASSESKSGFLQYF
DNA: TGTGCCAGCAGTGAGTCGAAGTCAGGGTTCCTGCAGTACTTC

J: TRBJ2-1
V: TRBV6-2/TRBV6-3
D: TRBD2
size: many
CDR3: CASSRGLAGPYNEQFF
DNA: TGTGCCAGCAGCCGCGGACTAGCGGGACCTTACAATGAGCAGTTCTTC

J: TRBJ2-1
V: TRBV20-1
D: TRBD2
size: many
CDR3: CSARVPSGASSYNEQFF
DNA: TGCAGTGCTAGAGTTCCTAGCGGGGCGAGCTCCTACAATGAGCAGTTCTTC

J: TRBJ2-5
V: TRBV7-6
D: NA
size: NA
CDR3: CASSQELVETQYF
DNA: TGTGCCAGCAGCCAAGAACTTGTTGAGACCCAGTACTTC

J: TRBJ2-5
V: TRBV4-1
D: TRBD2
size: few
CDR3: CASSQREGQETQYF
DNA: TGCGCCAGCAGCCAGCGGGAGGGGCAGGAGACCCAGTACTTC

J: TRBJ2-7
V: TRBV29-1
D: TRBD2
size: many
CDR3: CSVLTSGISYEQYF
DNA: TGCAGCGTTCTCACTAGCGGGATCTCTTACGAGCAGTACTTC

J: TRBJ2-5
V: TRBV6-2/TRBV6-3
D: TRBD1
size: many
CDR3: CASSAGTGRQETQYF
DNA: TGTGCCAGCAGTGCTGGGACAGGGCGGCAAGAGACCCAGTACTTC

J: TRBJ2-1
V: TRBV15
D: NA
size: many
CDR3: CATSRDYPMGGTYNEQFF
DNA: TGTGCCACCAGCAGAGATTATCCAATGGGGGGAACCTACAATGAGCAGTTCTTC

J: TRBJ2-3
V: TRBV7-6
D: TRBD2
size: NA
CDR3: CASSQGREGPDTQYF
DNA: TGTGCCAGCAGCCAGGGTCGGGAGGGCCCAGATACGCAGTATTTT

J: TRBJ1-2
V: TRBV9
D: NA
size: NA
CDR3: CASSVDTGYGYTF
DNA: TGTGCCAGCAGCGTAGACACCGGCTATGGCTACACCTTC

J: TRBJ2-1
V: TRBV13
D: TRBD2
size: NA
CDR3: CASSYSSGSGRREQFF
DNA: TGTGCCAGCAGCTATTCGTCGGGTAGCGGGAGACGTGAGCAGTTCTTC

J: TRBJ1-2
V: TRBV5-6
D: NA
size: NA
CDR3: CASSLMGRANYGYTF
DNA: TGTGCCAGCAGCTTGATGGGCAGAGCTAACTATGGCTACACCTTC

J: TRBJ2-7
V: TRBV5-8
D: NA
size: few
CDR3: CASSLFLGQGGYEQYF
DNA: TGTGCCAGCAGCTTGTTTTTGGGTCAGGGCGGCTACGAGCAGTACTTC

J: TRBJ1-5
V: TRBV5-1
D: NA
size: NA
CDR3: CASSAGEATNQPQHF
DNA: TGCGCCAGCAGCGCCGGCGAAGCGACGAATCAGCCCCAGCATTTT

J: TRBJ1-5
V: TRBV3-1
D: NA
size: few
CDR3: CASSQDQGNQPQHF
DNA: TGTGCCAGCAGCCAAGACCAGGGAAATCAGCCCCAGCATTTT

J: TRBJ2-1
V: TRBV15
D: NA
size: NA
CDR3: CATSREGLPSNEQFF
DNA: TGTGCCACCAGCAGAGAAGGGCTACCATCCAATGAGCAGTTCTTC

J: TRBJ2-7
V: TRBV12-3/TRBV12-4
D: TRBD1
size: many
CDR3: CASSLGGSDYEQYF
DNA: TGTGCCAGCAGCCTAGGGGGCAGCGACTACGAGCAGTACTTC

J: TRBJ2-2
V: TRBV27
D: TRBD1
size: NA
CDR3: CASRTSPGQGLSGELFF
DNA: TGTGCCAGCAGGACCAGCCCGGGACAGGGGTTGTCCGGGGAGCTGTTTTTT

J: TRBJ1-2
V: TRBV12-3/TRBV12-4
D: TRBD1
size: many
CDR3: CASSASDRDGYTF
DNA: TGTGCCAGCAGTGCCTCCGACAGGGACGGCTACACCTTC

J: TRBJ2-1
V: TRBV7-2
D: NA
size: many
CDR3: CASSLVGTPNNEQFF
DNA: TGTGCCAGCAGCTTAGTGGGGACTCCAAACAATGAGCAGTTCTTC

J: TRBJ1-1
V: TRBV12-5
D: NA
size: few
CDR3: CASGLVDHGHLVGGTEAFF
DNA: TGTGCTAGTGGTTTGGTCGACCACGGCCACCTCGTCGGGGGTACTGAAGCTTTCTTT

J: TRBJ2-1
V: TRBV10-2
D: NA
size: NA
CDR3: CASSDSDVAYNEQFF
DNA: TGCGCCAGCAGTGACTCGGACGTCGCCTACAATGAGCAGTTCTTC

J: TRBJ2-3
V: TRBV3-1
D: NA
size: few
CDR3: CASDKAGVTDTQYF
DNA: TGTGCCAGCGATAAGGCAGGAGTCACAGATACGCAGTATTTT

J: TRBJ2-7
V: TRBV13
D: TRBD2
size: NA
CDR3: CASGTNGGASYEQYF
DNA: TGTGCCAGCGGGACTAACGGGGGGGCCTCCTACGAGCAGTACTTC

J: TRBJ2-7
V: TRBV6-1
D: NA
size: many
CDR3: CASRAITLEQYF
DNA: TGTGCCAGCAGAGCCATCACCCTCGAGCAGTACTTC

J: TRBJ2-7
V: TRBV6-5
D: TRBD1
size: many
CDR3: CASRYYRGSYEQYF
DNA: TGTGCCAGCAGATACTACAGGGGTTCCTACGAGCAGTACTTC